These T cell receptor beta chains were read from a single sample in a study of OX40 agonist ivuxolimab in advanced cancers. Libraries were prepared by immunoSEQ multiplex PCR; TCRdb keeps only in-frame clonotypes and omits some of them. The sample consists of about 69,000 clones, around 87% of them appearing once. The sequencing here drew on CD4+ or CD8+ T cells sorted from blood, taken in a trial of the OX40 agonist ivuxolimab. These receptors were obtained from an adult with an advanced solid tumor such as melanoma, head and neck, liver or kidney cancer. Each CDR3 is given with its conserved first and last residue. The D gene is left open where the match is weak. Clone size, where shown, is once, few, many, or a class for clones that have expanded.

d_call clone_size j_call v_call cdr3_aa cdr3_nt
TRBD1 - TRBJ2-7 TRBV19 CASSIEGQGMSSYEQYF TGTGCCAGTAGTATAGAGGGACAGGGGATGAGCTCCTACGAGCAGTACTTC
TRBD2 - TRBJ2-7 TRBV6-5 CASSYTLAGGDYEQYF TGTGCCAGCAGTTACACCCTAGCGGGGGGTGACTACGAGCAGTACTTC
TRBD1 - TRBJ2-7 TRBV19 CASSIQGDTYEQYF TGTGCCAGTAGTATACAGGGGGACACCTACGAGCAGTACTTC
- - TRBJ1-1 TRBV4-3 CASSQANVDTEAFF TGCGCCAGCAGCCAGGCCAACGTGGACACTGAAGCTTTCTTT
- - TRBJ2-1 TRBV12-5 CASGLTGNEQFF TGTGCTAGTGGTTTGACAGGGAATGAGCAGTTCTTC
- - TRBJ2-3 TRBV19 CASSIGLHEDTQYF TGTGCCAGTAGTATAGGACTACACGAAGATACGCAGTATTTT
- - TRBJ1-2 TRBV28 CASSSSGTVRNGYTF TGTGCCAGCAGTTCCTCCGGGACGGTAAGAAATGGCTACACCTTC
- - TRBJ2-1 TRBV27 CASTGDARGWDEQFF TGTGCCAGCACTGGGGATGCGAGGGGTTGGGATGAGCAGTTCTTC
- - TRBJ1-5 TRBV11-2 CASSLEGFQPQHF TGTGCCAGCAGCTTAGAGGGGTTTCAGCCCCAGCATTTT
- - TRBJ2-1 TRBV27 CASRRGLQNNEQFF TGTGCCAGCAGAAGGGGACTGCAAAACAATGAGCAGTTCTTC
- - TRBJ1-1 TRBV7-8 CASSLVERGLGTEAFF TGTGCCAGCAGCTTAGTAGAGCGGGGACTCGGCACTGAAGCTTTCTTT
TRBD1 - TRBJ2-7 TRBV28 CASSDRGSYEQYF TGTGCCAGCAGTGACAGGGGGTCCTACGAGCAGTACTTC
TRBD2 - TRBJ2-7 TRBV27 CASSYASGRNEQYF TGTGCCAGCAGTTATGCTAGCGGGAGAAACGAGCAGTACTTC
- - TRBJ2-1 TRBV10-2 CASTGVPYNEQFF TGCGCCAGCACGGGAGTTCCCTACAATGAGCAGTTCTTC
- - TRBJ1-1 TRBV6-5 CASSYSGGANTEAFF TGTGCCAGCAGTTACTCTGGGGGGGCGAATACTGAAGCTTTCTTT
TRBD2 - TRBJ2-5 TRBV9 CASSVQIAGAQETQYF TGTGCCAGCAGCGTTCAAATAGCGGGAGCCCAAGAGACCCAGTACTTC
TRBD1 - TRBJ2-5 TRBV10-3 CAIRDREETQYF TGTGCCATTAGGGACAGGGAAGAGACCCAGTACTTC
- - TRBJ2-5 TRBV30 CAWSETGVGTQYF TGTGCCTGGAGTGAAACAGGAGTAGGGACCCAGTACTTC
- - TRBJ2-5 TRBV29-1 CSVELREETQYF TGCAGCGTTGAGTTGAGGGAGGAGACCCAGTACTTC
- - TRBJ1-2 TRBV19 CASSAIYGYTF TGTGCCAGTAGTGCCATTTATGGCTACACCTTC
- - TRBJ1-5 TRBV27 CASKEGNQPQHF TGTGCCAGCAAGGAGGGCAATCAGCCCCAGCATTTT
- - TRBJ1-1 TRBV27 CASSLGRLYTEAFF TGTGCCAGCAGTTTGGGACGGTTATACACTGAAGCTTTCTTT
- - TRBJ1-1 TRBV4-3 CASSQDSTNTEAFF TGCGCCAGCAGCCAAGATTCCACGAACACTGAAGCTTTCTTT
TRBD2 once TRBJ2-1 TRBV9 CASSVQWTSGAQGEQFF TGTGCCAGCAGCGTGCAATGGACTAGCGGGGCCCAGGGTGAGCAGTTCTTC
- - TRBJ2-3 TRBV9 CASSVVGTDTQYF TGTGCCAGCAGCGTAGTGGGGACAGATACGCAGTATTTT
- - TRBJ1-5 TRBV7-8 CASSLWGLNQPQHF TGTGCCAGCAGCTTATGGGGGCTTAATCAGCCCCAGCATTTT
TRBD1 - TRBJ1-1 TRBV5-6 CASSYGTGPPSAFF TGTGCCAGCAGCTATGGGACAGGGCCCCCATCAGCTTTCTTT
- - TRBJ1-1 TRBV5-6 CASSLGGINEAFF TGTGCCAGCAGCTTGGGGGGTATAAACGAAGCTTTCTTT
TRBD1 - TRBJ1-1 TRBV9 CASSALAGTGGWGTEAFF TGTGCCAGCAGCGCCCTAGCCGGGACAGGGGGCTGGGGCACTGAAGCTTTCTTT
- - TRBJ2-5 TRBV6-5 CASSYTQTQYF TGTGCCAGCAGTTACACCCAGACCCAGTACTTC
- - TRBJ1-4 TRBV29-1 CSVTRISQGEKLFF TGCAGCGTGACCCGAATATCCCAGGGAGAAAAACTGTTTTTT
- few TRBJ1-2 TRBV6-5 CASSYVGNSGYTF TGTGCCAGCAGTTACGTGGGGAATAGTGGCTACACCTTC
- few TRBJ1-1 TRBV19 CASTARYGEAFF TGTGCCAGTACCGCAAGGTATGGTGAAGCTTTCTTT
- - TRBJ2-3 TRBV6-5 CASSAEAGPTDTQYF TGTGCCAGCAGCGCGGAGGCGGGACCCACAGATACGCAGTATTTT
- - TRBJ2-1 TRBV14 CASSQDGSSYNEQFF TGTGCCAGCAGCCAAGACGGGAGCTCCTACAATGAGCAGTTCTTC
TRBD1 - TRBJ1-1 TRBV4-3 CASSPRDSFSWMNTEAFF TGCGCCAGCAGCCCCCGGGACAGTTTCTCTTGGATGAACACTGAAGCTTTCTTT
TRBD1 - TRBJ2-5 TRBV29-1 CSVAGDRDQETQYF TGCAGCGTTGCTGGGGACAGAGACCAAGAGACCCAGTACTTC
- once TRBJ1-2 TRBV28 CASTLGGLYGYTF TGTGCCAGCACCTTAGGAGGGTTATATGGCTACACCTTC
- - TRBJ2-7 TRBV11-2 CASSAERVADRSYEQYF TGTGCCAGCAGCGCCGAAAGGGTAGCGGACCGCTCCTACGAGCAGTACTTC
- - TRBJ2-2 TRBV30 CAFWLMGRNTGELFF TGTGCCTTTTGGCTGATGGGCAGGAACACCGGGGAGCTGTTTTTT
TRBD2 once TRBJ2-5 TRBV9 CASSVSSGLLQETQYF TGTGCCAGCAGCGTCTCTAGCGGGCTTCTCCAAGAGACCCAGTACTTC
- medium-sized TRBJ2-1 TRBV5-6 CASSTGGPQTEQFF TGTGCCAGCAGCACTGGAGGGCCCCAGACGGAGCAGTTCTTC
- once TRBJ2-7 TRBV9 CASSVEGGMSSYEQYF TGTGCCAGCAGCGTAGAGGGCGGGATGAGCTCCTACGAGCAGTACTTC
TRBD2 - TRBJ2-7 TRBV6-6 CASSYTSGNEQYF TGTGCCAGCAGTTACACTAGCGGGAACGAGCAGTACTTC
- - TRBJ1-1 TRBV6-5 CASSYGAVPVNTEAFF TGTGCCAGCAGTTACGGAGCTGTCCCCGTGAACACTGAAGCTTTCTTT